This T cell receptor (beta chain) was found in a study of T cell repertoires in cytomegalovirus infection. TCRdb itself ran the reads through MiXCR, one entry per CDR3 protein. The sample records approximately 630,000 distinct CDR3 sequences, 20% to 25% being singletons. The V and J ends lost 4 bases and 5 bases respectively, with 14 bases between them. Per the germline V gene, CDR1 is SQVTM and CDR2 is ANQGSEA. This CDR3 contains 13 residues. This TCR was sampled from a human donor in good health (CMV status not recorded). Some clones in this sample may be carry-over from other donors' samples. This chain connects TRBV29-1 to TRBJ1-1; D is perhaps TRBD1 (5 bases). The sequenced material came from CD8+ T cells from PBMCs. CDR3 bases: TGCAGCGTTGTAGAGACAGACACGACTGAAGCTTTCTTT. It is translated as CSVVETDTTEAFF.